This TCR beta chain derives from a study of blood T cell repertoires in COVID-19. The assay was immunoSEQ multiplex PCR, and TCRdb's table has in-frame clones only and misses some. The table records 300,000 to 350,000 clones, around 91% of them present only once. Sequenced sample: peripheral blood. This sequence was found in a woman aged 18-30 years who had recovered from COVID-19.

The CDR3 DNA reads as TGTGCCAGCAGCAAAGACAGGGTGCACCAGGGCTATGGCTACACCTTC. Its translation is CASSKDRVHQGYGYTF. The J gene is TRBJ1-2, the V gene TRBV7-2, with 7 bases that match TRBD1. Germline V gene data show CDR1 as SGHTA and CDR2 as FQGNSA. V lost 5 bases and J lost 4; bases outside the gene matches: 13. The CDR3 loop spans 16 amino acids.